This section outlines one T cell receptor beta chain sequence together with its context. This specimen comes from a study of blood T cell repertoires in COVID-19. Study background: PBMCs, B-cell-depleted T cells, or T cells provided the cDNA or gDNA that made up the material.

Method: immunoSEQ multiplex PCR; TCRdb's copy keeps in-frame clones and lacks some. The top ten clones hold around 8.3% of a sample with about 140,000 clones, around 87% of them seen once. CDR1 is LNHDA, CDR2 SQIVND, per germline (reference sequence). J gave up 5 bases and V 2 bases, and 5 bases lay outside the gene matches. This CDR3 has 15 amino acids. This receptor was taken from a woman aged 45 to 65 with active or convalescent COVID-19. Sequenced input: peripheral blood. The chain couples TRBV19 to TRBJ2-1; 8 bases align to TRBD1. The CDR3 here is CASSIWTGTDNEQFF. DNA of the CDR3: TGTGCCAGTAGTATATGGACAGGGACGGACAATGAGCAGTTCTTC. The full variable domain, its missing parts supplied by reference TRBV19 and TRBJ2-1, is DGGITQSPKYLFRKEGQNVTLSCEQNLNHDAMYWYRQDPGQGLRLIYYSQIVNDFQKGDIAEGYSVSREKKESFPLTVTSAQKNPTAFYLCASSIWTGTDNEQFFGPGTRLTVL.